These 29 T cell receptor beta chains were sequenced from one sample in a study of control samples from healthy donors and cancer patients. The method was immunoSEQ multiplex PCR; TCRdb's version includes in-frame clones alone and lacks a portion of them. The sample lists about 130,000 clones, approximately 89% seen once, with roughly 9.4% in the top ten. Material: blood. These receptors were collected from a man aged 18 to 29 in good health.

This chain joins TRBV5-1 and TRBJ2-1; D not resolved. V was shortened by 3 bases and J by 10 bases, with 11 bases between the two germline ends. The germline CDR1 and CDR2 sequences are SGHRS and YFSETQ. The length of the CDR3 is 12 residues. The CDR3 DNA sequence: TGCGCCAGCAGCTCTGGTTGGGCAGAGCAGTTCTTC. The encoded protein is CASSSGWAEQFF.

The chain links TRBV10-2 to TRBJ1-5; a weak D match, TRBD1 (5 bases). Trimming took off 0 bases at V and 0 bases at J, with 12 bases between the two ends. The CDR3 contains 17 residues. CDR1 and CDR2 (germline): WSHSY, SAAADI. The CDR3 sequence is CASSESLAGPSNQPQHF. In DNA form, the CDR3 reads TGCGCCAGCAGTGAGTCGTTGGCAGGGCCTAGCAATCAGCCCCAGCATTTT.

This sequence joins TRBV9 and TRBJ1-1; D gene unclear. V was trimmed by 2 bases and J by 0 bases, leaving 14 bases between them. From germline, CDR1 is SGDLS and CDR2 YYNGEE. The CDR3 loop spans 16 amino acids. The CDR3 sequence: CASSVLHNSMNTEAFF. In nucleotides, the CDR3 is TGTGCCAGCAGCGTGCTACACAACAGCATGAACACTGAAGCTTTCTTT. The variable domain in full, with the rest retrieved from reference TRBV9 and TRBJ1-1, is DSGVTQTPKHLITATGQRVTLRCSPRSGDLSVYWYQQSLDQGLQFLIQYYNGEERAKGNILERFSAQQFPDLHSELNLSSLELGDSALYFCASSVLHNSMNTEAFFGQGTRLTVV.

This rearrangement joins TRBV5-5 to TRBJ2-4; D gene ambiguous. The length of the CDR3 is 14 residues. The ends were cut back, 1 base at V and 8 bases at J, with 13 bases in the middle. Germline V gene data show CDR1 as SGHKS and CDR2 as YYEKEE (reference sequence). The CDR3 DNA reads TGTGCCAGCAGCTTGAATGTGGGGAAGGACATTCAGTACTTC. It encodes CASSLNVGKDIQYF.

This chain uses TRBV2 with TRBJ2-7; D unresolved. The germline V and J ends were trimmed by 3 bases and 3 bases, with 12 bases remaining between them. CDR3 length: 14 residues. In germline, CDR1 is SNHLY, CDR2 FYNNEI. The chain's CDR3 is CASSDSREFYEQYF. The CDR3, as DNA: TGTGCCAGCAGTGATTCCAGAGAATTCTACGAGCAGTACTTC.

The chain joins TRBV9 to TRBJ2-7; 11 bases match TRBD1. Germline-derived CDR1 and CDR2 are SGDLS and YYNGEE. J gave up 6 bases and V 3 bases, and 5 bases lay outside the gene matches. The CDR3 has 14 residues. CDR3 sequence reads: CASSAWDRGTEQYF. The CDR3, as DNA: TGTGCCAGCAGCGCTTGGGACAGGGGGACCGAGCAGTACTTC.

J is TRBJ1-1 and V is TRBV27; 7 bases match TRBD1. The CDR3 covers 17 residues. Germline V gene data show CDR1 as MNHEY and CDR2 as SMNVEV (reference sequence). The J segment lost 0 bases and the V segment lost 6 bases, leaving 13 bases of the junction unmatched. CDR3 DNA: TGTGCCAGCAGGAAAGGGGGCGCAGGGGCTATGAACACTGAAGCTTTCTTT. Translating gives CASRKGGAGAMNTEAFF.

Here the CDR3 reads CSVEARPSSYGYTF. CDR3 DNA: TGCAGCGTTGAAGCGCGCCCCTCTAGCTATGGCTACACCTTC. The gene calls are TRBV29-1 and TRBJ1-2; D not certain. The CDR3 length is 14 residues. In germline, CDR1 is SQVTM, CDR2 ANQGSEA. Trimming stripped 1 base from V and 4 bases from J, with 13 bases between.

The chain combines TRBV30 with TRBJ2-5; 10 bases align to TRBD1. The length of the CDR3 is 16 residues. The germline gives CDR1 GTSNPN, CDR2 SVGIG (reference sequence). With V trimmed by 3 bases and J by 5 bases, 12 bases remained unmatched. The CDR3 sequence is CAWRRRDRGRGETQYF. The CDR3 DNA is TGTGCCTGGAGGCGTCGAGACAGGGGGCGCGGGGAGACCCAGTACTTC. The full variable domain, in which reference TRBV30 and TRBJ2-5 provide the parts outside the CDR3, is SQTIHQWPATLVQPVGSPLSLECTVEGTSNPNLYWYRQAAGRGLQLLFYSVGIGQISSEVPQNLSASRPQDRQFILSSKKLLLSDSGFYLCAWRRRDRGRGETQYFGPGTRLLVL.

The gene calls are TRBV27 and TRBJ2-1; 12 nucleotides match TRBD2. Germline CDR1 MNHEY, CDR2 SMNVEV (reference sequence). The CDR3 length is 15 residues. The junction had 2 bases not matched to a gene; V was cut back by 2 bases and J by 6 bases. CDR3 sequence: CASSLGLAGSNEQFF. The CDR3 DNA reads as TGTGCCAGCAGTTTAGGACTAGCGGGAAGCAATGAGCAGTTCTTC.

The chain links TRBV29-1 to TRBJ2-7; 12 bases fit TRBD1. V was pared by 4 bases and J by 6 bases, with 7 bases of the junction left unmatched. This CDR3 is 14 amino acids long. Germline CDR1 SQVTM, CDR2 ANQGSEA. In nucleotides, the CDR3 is TGCAGCGTTGCGACCGGGACAGGGGGCGCCGAGCAGTACTTC. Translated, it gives CSVATGTGGAEQYF.

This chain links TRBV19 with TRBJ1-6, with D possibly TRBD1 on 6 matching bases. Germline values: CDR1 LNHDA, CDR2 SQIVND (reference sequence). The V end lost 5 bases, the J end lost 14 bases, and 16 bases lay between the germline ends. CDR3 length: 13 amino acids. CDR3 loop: CASSSGTPVSLHF. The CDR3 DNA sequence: TGTGCCAGTAGTTCTGGGACACCAGTTTCCCTCCACTTT.

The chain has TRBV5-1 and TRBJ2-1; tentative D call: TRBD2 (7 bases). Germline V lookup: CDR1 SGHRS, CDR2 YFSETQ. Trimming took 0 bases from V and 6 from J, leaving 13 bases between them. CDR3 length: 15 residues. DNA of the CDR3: TGCGCCAGCAGCTTGGTGGGGGGGCGGATCAATGAGCAGTTCTTC. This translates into CASSLVGGRINEQFF. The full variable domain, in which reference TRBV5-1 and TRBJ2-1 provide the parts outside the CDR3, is KAGVTQTPRYLIKTRGQQVTLSCSPISGHRSVSWYQQTPGQGLQFLFEYFSETQRNKGNFPGRFSGRQFSNSRSEMNVSTLELGDSALYLCASSLVGGRINEQFFGPGTRLTVL.

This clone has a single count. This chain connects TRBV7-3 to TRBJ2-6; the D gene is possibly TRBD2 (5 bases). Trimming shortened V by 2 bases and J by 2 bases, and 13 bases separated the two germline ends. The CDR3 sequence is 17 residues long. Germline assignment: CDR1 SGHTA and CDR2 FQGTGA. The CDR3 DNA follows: TGTGCCAGCAGCTTACCGCGACTCGGGGCTGGGGCCAACGTCCTGACTTTC. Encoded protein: CASSLPRLGAGANVLTF.

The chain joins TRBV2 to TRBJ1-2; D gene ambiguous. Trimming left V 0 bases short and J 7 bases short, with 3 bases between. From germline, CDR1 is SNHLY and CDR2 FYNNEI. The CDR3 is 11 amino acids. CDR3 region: CASSEAGGYTF. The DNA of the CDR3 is TGTGCCAGCAGTGAAGCCGGTGGCTACACCTTC.

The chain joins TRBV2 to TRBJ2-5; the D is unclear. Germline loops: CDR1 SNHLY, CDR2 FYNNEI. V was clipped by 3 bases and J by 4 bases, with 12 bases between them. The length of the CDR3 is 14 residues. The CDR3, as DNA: TGTGCCAGCAGTGAGGGTCGGGCATTAGAGACCCAGTACTTC. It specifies CASSEGRALETQYF.

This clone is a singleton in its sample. The CDR3 here is CASSLDIDNSPLHF. For the CDR3, the DNA is TGTGCCAGCAGCTTGGACATAGATAATTCACCCCTCCACTTT. V usage is TRBV5-4 and J usage is TRBJ1-6; no definite D call. Germline loops: CDR1 SGHNT, CDR2 YYREEE (reference sequence). This CDR3 is 14 amino acids long. Trimming pared 0 bases from V and 5 bases from J, leaving 6 bases between.

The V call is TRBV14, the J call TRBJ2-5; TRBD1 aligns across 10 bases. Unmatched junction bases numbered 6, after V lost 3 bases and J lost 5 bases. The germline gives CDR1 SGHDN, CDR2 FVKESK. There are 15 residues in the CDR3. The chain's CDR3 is CASSQWTGGGETQYF. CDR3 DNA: TGTGCCAGCAGCCAGTGGACAGGGGGAGGGGAGACCCAGTACTTC.

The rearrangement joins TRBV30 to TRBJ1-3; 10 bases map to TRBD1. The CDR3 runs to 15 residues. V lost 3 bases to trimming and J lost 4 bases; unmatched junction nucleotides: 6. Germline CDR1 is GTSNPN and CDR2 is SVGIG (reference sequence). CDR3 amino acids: CAWRADRGPGNTIYF. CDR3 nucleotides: TGTGCCTGGAGGGCAGACAGGGGGCCCGGAAACACCATATATTTT.

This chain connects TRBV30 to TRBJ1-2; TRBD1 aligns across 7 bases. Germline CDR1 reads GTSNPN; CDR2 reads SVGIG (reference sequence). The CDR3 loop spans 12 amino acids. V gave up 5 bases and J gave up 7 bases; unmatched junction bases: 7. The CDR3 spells CAWDRDFSGYTF. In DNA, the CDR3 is TGTGCCTGGGACAGGGACTTCTCTGGCTACACCTTC.

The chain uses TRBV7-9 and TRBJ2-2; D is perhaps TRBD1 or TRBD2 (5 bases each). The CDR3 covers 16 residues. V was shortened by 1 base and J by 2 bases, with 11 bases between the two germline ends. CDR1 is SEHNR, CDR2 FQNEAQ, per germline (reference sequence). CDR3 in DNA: TGTGCCAGCAGCTTAGATTGGGGGTTAAACACCGGGGAGCTGTTTTTT. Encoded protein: CASSLDWGLNTGELFF.

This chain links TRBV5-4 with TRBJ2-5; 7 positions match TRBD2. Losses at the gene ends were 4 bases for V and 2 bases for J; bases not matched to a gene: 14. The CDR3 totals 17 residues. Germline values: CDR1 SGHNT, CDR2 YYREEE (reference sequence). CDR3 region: CASSPPWFGGGQETQYF. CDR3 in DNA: TGTGCCAGCAGCCCCCCATGGTTTGGCGGGGGACAAGAGACCCAGTACTTC.

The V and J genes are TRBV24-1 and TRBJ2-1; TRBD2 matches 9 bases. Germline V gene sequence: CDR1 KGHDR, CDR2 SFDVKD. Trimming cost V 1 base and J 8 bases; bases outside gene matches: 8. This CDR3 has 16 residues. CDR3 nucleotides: TGTGCCACCAGTGATTTTCGGGCGGGGGGGCAAGATGAGCAGTTCTTC. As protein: CATSDFRAGGQDEQFF.

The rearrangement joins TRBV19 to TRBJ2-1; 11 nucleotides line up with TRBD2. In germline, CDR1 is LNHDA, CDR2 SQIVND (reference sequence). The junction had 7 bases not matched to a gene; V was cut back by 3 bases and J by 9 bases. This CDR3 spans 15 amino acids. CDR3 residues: CASSILAGGRSEQFF. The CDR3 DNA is TGTGCCAGTAGTATCCTAGCGGGGGGCAGGAGTGAGCAGTTCTTC. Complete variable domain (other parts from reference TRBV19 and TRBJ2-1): DGGITQSPKYLFRKEGQNVTLSCEQNLNHDAMYWYRQDPGQGLRLIYYSQIVNDFQKGDIAEGYSVSREKKESFPLTVTSAQKNPTAFYLCASSILAGGRSEQFFGPGTRLTVL.

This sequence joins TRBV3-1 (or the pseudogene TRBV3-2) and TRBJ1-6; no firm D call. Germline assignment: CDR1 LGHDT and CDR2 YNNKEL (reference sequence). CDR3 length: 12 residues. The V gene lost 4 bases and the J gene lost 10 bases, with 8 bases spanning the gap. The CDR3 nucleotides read TGTGCCAGCAGCCCTGATAGGTCACCCCTCCACTTT. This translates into CASSPDRSPLHF.

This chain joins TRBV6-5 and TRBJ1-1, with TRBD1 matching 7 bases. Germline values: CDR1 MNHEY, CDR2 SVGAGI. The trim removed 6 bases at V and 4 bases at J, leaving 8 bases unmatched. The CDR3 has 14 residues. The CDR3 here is CASRKTGTGTEAFF. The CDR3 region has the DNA TGTGCCAGCAGAAAGACAGGGACGGGCACTGAAGCTTTCTTT.

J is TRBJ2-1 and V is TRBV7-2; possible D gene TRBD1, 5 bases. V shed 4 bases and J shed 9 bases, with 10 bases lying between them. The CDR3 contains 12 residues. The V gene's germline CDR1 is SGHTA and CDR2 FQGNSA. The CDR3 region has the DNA TGTGCCAGCAGCTCCCACCAGGGTGAGCAGTTCTTC. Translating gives CASSSHQGEQFF.

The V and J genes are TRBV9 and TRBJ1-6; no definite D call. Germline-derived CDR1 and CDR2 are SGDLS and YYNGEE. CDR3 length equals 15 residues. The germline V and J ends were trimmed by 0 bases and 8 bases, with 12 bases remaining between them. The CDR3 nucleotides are TGTGCCAGCAGCGTAGGTTGGGATCTCTATTCACCCCTCCACTTT. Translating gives CASSVGWDLYSPLHF.

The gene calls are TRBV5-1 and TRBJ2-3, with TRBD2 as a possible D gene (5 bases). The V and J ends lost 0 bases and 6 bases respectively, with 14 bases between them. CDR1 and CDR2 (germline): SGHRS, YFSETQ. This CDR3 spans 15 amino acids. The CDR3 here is CASSLGGLQLDTQYF. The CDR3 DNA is TGCGCCAGCAGCTTGGGAGGGTTGCAATTGGATACGCAGTATTTT.